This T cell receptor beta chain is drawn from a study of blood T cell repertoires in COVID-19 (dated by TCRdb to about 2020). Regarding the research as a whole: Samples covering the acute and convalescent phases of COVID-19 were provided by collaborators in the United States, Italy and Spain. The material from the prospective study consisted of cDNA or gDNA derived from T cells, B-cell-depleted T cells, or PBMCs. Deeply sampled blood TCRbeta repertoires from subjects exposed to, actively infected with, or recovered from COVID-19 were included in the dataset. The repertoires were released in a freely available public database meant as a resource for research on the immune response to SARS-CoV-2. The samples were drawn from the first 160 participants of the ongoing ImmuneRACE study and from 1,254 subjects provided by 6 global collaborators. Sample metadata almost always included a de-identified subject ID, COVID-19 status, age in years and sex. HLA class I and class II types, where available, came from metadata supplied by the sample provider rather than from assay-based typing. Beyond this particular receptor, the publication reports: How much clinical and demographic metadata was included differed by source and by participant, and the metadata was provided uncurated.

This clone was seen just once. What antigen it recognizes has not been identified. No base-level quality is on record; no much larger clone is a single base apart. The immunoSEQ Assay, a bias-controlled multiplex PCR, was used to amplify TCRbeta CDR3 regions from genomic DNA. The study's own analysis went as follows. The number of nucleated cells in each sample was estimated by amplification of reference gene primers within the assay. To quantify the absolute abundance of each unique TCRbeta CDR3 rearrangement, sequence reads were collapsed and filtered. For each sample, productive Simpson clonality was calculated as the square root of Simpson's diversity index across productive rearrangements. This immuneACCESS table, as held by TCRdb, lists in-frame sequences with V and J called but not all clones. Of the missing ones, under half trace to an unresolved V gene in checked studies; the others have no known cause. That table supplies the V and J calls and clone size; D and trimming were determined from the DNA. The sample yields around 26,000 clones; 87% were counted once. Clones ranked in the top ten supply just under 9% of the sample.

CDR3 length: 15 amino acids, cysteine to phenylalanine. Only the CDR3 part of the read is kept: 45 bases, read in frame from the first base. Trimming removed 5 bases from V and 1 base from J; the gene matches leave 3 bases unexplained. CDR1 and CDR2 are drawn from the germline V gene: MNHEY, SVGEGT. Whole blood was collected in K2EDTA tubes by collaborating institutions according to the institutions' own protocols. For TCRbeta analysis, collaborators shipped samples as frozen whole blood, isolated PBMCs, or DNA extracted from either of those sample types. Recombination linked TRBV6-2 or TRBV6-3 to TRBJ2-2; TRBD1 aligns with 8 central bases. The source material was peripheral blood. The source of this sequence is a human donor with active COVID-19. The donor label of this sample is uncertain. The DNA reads TGTGCCAGCAGTACCGGGACAGGGAACACCGGGGAGCTGTTTTTT. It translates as CASSTGTGNTGELFF.